Listed below are T cell receptor beta chains from one sample, sequenced in a study of CD8 T cells in ankylosing spondylitis. MiXCR was run by TCRdb on the 5' RACE reads, yielding one entry per CDR3 protein. The sample yields fewer than 550,000 distinct CDR3 sequences, less than 6% seen once. Specimen: blood, either unsorted or a sorted T cell fraction (not recorded which). All receptors come from a male donor with ankylosing spondylitis. Both conserved end residues are part of each CDR3. Each record gives: V gene, clone size, J gene, CDR3 length, D gene, CDR3 protein, CDR3 DNA. D genes are given only for firm matches. Some rows have no size entry. The others give once, few or many, or a class for an expanded clone.

V: TRBV7-9
size: few
J: TRBJ2-3
length: 13
D: .
CDR3: CASSFHPSDTQYF
DNA: TGTGCCAGCAGCTTCCACCCAAGTGATACGCAGTATTTT

V: TRBV4-3
size: many
J: TRBJ2-3
length: 13
D: .
CDR3: CASSQETSDTQYF
DNA: TGCGCCAGCAGCCAAGAAACCTCAGATACGCAGTATTTT

V: TRBV20-1
size: .
J: TRBJ2-5
length: 16
D: .
CDR3: CSARDRRASLQETQYF
DNA: TGCAGTGCTAGAGATCGGCGGGCCTCGTTACAAGAGACCCAGTACTTC

V: TRBV19
size: .
J: TRBJ2-3
length: 14
D: TRBD1
CDR3: CASRSGGFTDTQYF
DNA: TGTGCCAGTAGATCAGGGGGATTCACAGATACGCAGTATTTT

V: TRBV4-3
size: few
J: TRBJ2-3
length: 14
D: TRBD2
CDR3: CASSQEVSLAGVIF
DNA: TGCGCCAGCAGCCAAGAAGTCAGTCTAGCGGGGGTTATCTTT

V: TRBV24-1
size: many
J: TRBJ2-3
length: 16
D: .
CDR3: CATSDFGSGLTDTQYF
DNA: TGTGCCACCAGTGATTTTGGATCTGGTCTCACAGATACGCAGTATTTT

V: TRBV7-9
size: .
J: TRBJ1-2
length: 17
D: .
CDR3: CASSLGMGGDNHYGYTF
DNA: TGTGCCAGCAGCTTAGGAATGGGAGGAGATAATCACTATGGCTACACCTTC

V: TRBV4-3
size: many
J: TRBJ1-6
length: 15
D: TRBD1
CDR3: CASSQEGTGVTPLHF
DNA: TGCGCCAGCAGCCAAGAGGGGACAGGGGTGACACCCCTCCACTTT

V: TRBV6-5
size: many
J: TRBJ2-7
length: 15
D: TRBD1
CDR3: CASSWGTGSFYEQYF
DNA: TGTGCCAGCAGTTGGGGGACAGGGTCGTTCTACGAGCAGTACTTC

V: TRBV5-6
size: .
J: TRBJ1-2
length: 14
D: .
CDR3: CASGPWQLFYGYTF
DNA: TGTGCCAGCGGCCCATGGCAGCTCTTCTATGGCTACACCTTC

V: TRBV2
size: few
J: TRBJ1-1
length: 14
D: .
CDR3: CASRFTGRYTEAFF
DNA: TGTGCCAGCAGGTTTACAGGGAGGTACACTGAAGCTTTCTTT

V: TRBV5-1
size: many
J: TRBJ2-5
length: 15
D: .
CDR3: CASSLVLSAEETQYF
DNA: TGCGCCAGCAGCTTGGTTTTATCTGCCGAAGAGACCCAGTACTTC

V: TRBV4-3
size: few
J: TRBJ2-7
length: 18
D: .
CDR3: CASSQDIGFGIYNYEQYF
DNA: TGCGCCAGCAGCCAAGATATTGGGTTCGGAATTTATAACTACGAGCAGTACTTC

V: TRBV7-2
size: many
J: TRBJ1-4
length: 14
D: .
CDR3: CASPSPRGREKLFF
DNA: TGTGCCAGCCCTTCCCCCCGGGGTCGGGAAAAACTGTTTTTT

V: TRBV20-1
size: many
J: TRBJ1-2
length: 12
D: TRBD1
CDR3: CSARDQGAGYTF
DNA: TGCAGTGCTAGAGATCAGGGGGCTGGCTACACCTTC

V: TRBV5-1
size: many
J: TRBJ2-5
length: 12
D: .
CDR3: CASSFGRETQYF
DNA: TGTGCCAGCAGCTTTGGGAGGGAGACCCAGTACTTC

V: TRBV18
size: few
J: TRBJ2-2
length: 17
D: TRBD2
CDR3: CASSPPGLAPGTGELFF
DNA: TGTGCCAGCTCACCACCGGGACTAGCTCCTGGTACCGGGGAGCTGTTTTTT

V: TRBV7-8
size: many
J: TRBJ1-4
length: 13
D: .
CDR3: CASSPGLGEKLFF
DNA: TGTGCCAGCAGCCCAGGACTTGGGGAAAAACTGTTTTTT

V: TRBV29-1
size: few
J: TRBJ2-3
length: 16
D: TRBD2
CDR3: CSVSEYTGGKTDTQYF
DNA: TGCAGCGTTTCTGAGTATACGGGAGGAAAGACAGATACGCAGTATTTT

V: TRBV10-3
size: many
J: TRBJ2-7
length: 13
D: .
CDR3: CAINRDGSYEQYF
DNA: TGTGCCATCAATCGGGACGGCTCCTACGAGCAGTACTTC

V: TRBV20-1
size: many
J: TRBJ2-5
length: 14
D: TRBD2
CDR3: CSARKREGLETQYF
DNA: TGCAGTGCTAGAAAACGGGAGGGCCTCGAGACCCAGTACTTC

V: TRBV7-9
size: many
J: TRBJ2-7
length: 14
D: TRBD1
CDR3: CASSRTGYSYEQYF
DNA: TGTGCCAGCAGCCGGACAGGCTACTCCTACGAGCAGTACTTC

V: TRBV7-2
size: few
J: TRBJ2-3
length: 15
D: TRBD1
CDR3: CASSLGTGVGDTQYF
DNA: TGTGCCAGCAGCTTAGGGACAGGGGTCGGAGATACGCAGTATTTT

V: TRBV5-1
size: many
J: TRBJ2-2
length: 18
D: TRBD2
CDR3: CASSLESSGRRSTGELFF
DNA: TGCGCCAGCAGCTTGGAGTCTAGCGGGAGAAGGAGCACCGGGGAGCTGTTTTTT

V: TRBV2
size: few
J: TRBJ2-5
length: 12
D: .
CDR3: CATKRSQETQYF
DNA: TGTGCTACCAAGCGATCACAAGAGACCCAGTACTTC

V: TRBV20-1
size: many
J: TRBJ1-1
length: 13
D: .
CDR3: CSASKDGGTEAFF
DNA: TGCAGTGCTAGCAAGGACGGGGGAACTGAAGCTTTCTTT

V: TRBV10-3
size: many
J: TRBJ2-7
length: 13
D: .
CDR3: CAISEGQPYEQYF
DNA: TGTGCCATCAGTGAGGGACAGCCCTACGAGCAGTACTTC

V: TRBV7-9
size: few
J: TRBJ1-1
length: 17
D: TRBD1
CDR3: CASSLPGQGIVNTEAFF
DNA: TGTGCCAGCAGCTTACCGGGACAGGGGATCGTGAACACTGAAGCTTTCTTT

V: TRBV7-9
size: many
J: TRBJ2-1
length: 12
D: .
CDR3: CASSFGGGEQFF
DNA: TGTGCCAGCAGCTTTGGTGGGGGTGAGCAGTTCTTC

V: TRBV7-9
size: many
J: TRBJ2-7
length: 15
D: .
CDR3: CASSPSQAVLSEQYF
DNA: TGTGCCAGCAGCCCCTCGCAGGCCGTCCTAAGCGAGCAGTACTTC

V: TRBV7-2
size: few
J: TRBJ2-1
length: 16
D: .
CDR3: CASSPPGHTGGKEQFF
DNA: TGTGCCAGCAGCCCCCCGGGACACACGGGGGGCAAGGAGCAGTTCTTC

V: TRBV29-1
size: many
J: TRBJ2-7
length: 14
D: .
CDR3: CSVEGSQGGYEQYF
DNA: TGCAGCGTTGAAGGATCGCAGGGGGGCTACGAGCAGTACTTC

V: TRBV29-1
size: .
J: TRBJ2-1
length: 12
D: .
CDR3: CSVARSYNEQFF
DNA: TGCAGCGTGGCCCGCTCCTACAATGAGCAGTTCTTC

V: TRBV29-1
size: many
J: TRBJ1-2
length: 13
D: .
CDR3: CSVPDRTNYGYTF
DNA: TGCAGTGTTCCGGACCGAACTAACTATGGCTACACCTTC

V: TRBV12-5
size: many
J: TRBJ1-2
length: 13
D: .
CDR3: CASGFHPKAGYTF
DNA: TGTGCTAGTGGTTTTCACCCTAAGGCCGGCTACACCTTC

V: TRBV4-3
size: many
J: TRBJ1-4
length: 17
D: .
CDR3: CASSQDPGVATNEKLFF
DNA: TGCGCCAGCAGCCAAGATCCAGGGGTTGCAACTAATGAAAAACTGTTTTTT

V: TRBV27
size: many
J: TRBJ2-7
length: 12
D: .
CDR3: CASGRPSYEQYF
DNA: TGTGCCAGCGGGCGGCCCTCCTACGAGCAGTACTTC

V: TRBV29-1
size: many
J: TRBJ2-1
length: 15
D: .
CDR3: CSGLGDSTSYNEQFF
DNA: TGCAGCGGACTAGGGGATAGCACGTCCTACAATGAGCAGTTCTTC

V: TRBV12-3/TRBV12-4
size: many
J: TRBJ2-3
length: 13
D: .
CDR3: CASSASEGSSEYF
DNA: TGTGCCAGCAGTGCCTCGGAGGGGAGCTCCGAGTATTTT

V: TRBV20-1
size: many
J: TRBJ1-5
length: 16
D: TRBD1
CDR3: CSARLRDRFSNQPQHF
DNA: TGCAGTGCTCGGCTTCGGGACAGATTTAGCAATCAGCCCCAGCATTTT

V: TRBV7-8
size: many
J: TRBJ2-1
length: 15
D: TRBD1
CDR3: CASSIRDRFYNEQFF
DNA: TGTGCCAGCAGCATCCGGGACAGGTTCTACAATGAGCAGTTCTTC

V: TRBV7-9
size: many
J: TRBJ1-2
length: 12
D: .
CDR3: CASSLENPGYTF
DNA: TGTGCCAGCAGCTTAGAGAACCCAGGCTACACCTTC

V: TRBV7-9
size: many
J: TRBJ1-4
length: 13
D: .
CDR3: CASGRGDNEKLFF
DNA: TGTGCCAGTGGACGGGGTGATAATGAAAAACTGTTTTTT

V: TRBV6-1
size: .
J: TRBJ2-5
length: 15
D: TRBD2
CDR3: CASSRTSGSQETQYF
DNA: TGTGCCAGCAGTCGGACTAGCGGGAGCCAAGAGACCCAGTACTTC

V: TRBV21-1
size: few
J: TRBJ2-5
length: 16
D: .
CDR3: CASSKKGDRAQETQYF
DNA: TGTGCCAGCAGCAAAAAGGGGGACAGGGCACAAGAGACCCAGTACTTC

V: TRBV4-3
size: few
J: TRBJ1-4
length: 16
D: .
CDR3: CASSQEDSPARGKLFF
DNA: TGCGCCAGCAGCCAAGAGGACAGCCCGGCACGAGGAAAACTGTTTTTT

V: TRBV5-1
size: .
J: TRBJ2-3
length: 16
D: TRBD1
CDR3: CASSPGTGMITDTQYF
DNA: TGCGCCAGCAGCCCAGGGACAGGGATGATAACAGATACGCAGTATTTT

V: TRBV7-7
size: few
J: TRBJ2-3
length: 15
D: TRBD2
CDR3: CASSFVAGPTDTQYF
DNA: TGTGCTAGCAGCTTTGTAGCGGGACCCACAGATACGCAGTATTTT

V: TRBV10-3
size: many
J: TRBJ2-3
length: 16
D: TRBD1
CDR3: CAISESGDRGTDTQYF
DNA: TGTGCCATCAGTGAGTCTGGTGACAGGGGGACAGATACGCAGTATTTT

V: TRBV5-4
size: .
J: TRBJ2-7
length: 14
D: .
CDR3: CASSLNTGIYEQYF
DNA: TGTGCCAGCAGCTTGAATACAGGAATCTACGAGCAGTACTTC

V: TRBV4-3
size: many
J: TRBJ1-1
length: 15
D: .
CDR3: CASSQGANYRTEAFF
DNA: TGCGCCAGCAGCCAGGGGGCAAACTATCGCACTGAAGCTTTCTTT

V: TRBV4-1
size: many
J: TRBJ1-3
length: 15
D: .
CDR3: CASSHPGPSGNTIYF
DNA: TGCGCCAGCAGCCACCCAGGACCCTCTGGAAACACCATATATTTT

V: TRBV29-1
size: many
J: TRBJ2-2
length: 14
D: .
CDR3: CSVEDRPNTGELFF
DNA: TGCAGCGTTGAAGACAGGCCGAACACCGGGGAGCTGTTTTTT

V: TRBV7-2
size: many
J: TRBJ1-2
length: 15
D: .
CDR3: CASSLSRSVDYGYTF
DNA: TGTGCCAGCAGCTTAAGTCGGTCGGTCGACTATGGCTACACCTTC

V: TRBV12-3/TRBV12-4
size: many
J: TRBJ2-2
length: 15
D: .
CDR3: CASGNRGWGTGELFF
DNA: TGTGCCAGCGGGAACCGGGGATGGGGCACCGGGGAGCTGTTTTTT